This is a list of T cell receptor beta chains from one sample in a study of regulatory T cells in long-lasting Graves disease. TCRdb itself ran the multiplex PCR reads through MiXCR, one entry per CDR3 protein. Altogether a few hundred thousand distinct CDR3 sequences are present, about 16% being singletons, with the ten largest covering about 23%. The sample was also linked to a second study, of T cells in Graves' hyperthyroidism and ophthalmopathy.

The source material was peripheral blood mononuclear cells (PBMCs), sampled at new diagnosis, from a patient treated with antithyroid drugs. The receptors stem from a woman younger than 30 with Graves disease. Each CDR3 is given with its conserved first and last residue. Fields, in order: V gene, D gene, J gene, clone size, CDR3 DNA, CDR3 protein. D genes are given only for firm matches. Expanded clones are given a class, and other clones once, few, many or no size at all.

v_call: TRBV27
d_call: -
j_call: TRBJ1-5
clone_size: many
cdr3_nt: TGTGCCAGCAGTTTCTGGCGGAGCACAGATACGCAGCATTTT
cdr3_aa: CASSFWRSTDTQHF

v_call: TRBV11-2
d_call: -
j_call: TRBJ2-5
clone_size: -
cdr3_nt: TGTGCCAGCAGCTTAGTAAATACCGGCGCCCTCCAAGAGACCCAGTACTTC
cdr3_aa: CASSLVNTGALQETQYF

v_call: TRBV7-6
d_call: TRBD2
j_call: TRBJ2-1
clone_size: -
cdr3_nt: TGTGCCAGCAGCTTAGGTGGCGGACTAGCGGCCTACAATGAGCAGTTCTTC
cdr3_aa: CASSLGGGLAAYNEQFF

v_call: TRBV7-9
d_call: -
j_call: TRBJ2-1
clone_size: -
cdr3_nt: TGTGCCAGCAGCCCCGGGACACCTACCTACAATGAGCAGTTCTTC
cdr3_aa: CASSPGTPTYNEQFF

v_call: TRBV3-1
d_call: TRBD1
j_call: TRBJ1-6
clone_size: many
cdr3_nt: TGTGCCAGCCGCCGGACAGGGGGCGATAATTCACCCCTCCACTTT
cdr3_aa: CASRRTGGDNSPLHF

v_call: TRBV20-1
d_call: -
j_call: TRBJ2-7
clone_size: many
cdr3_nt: TGCAGTGCTAGAGATCCACAGGGTCCGGGTCACCAGTACTTC
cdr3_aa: CSARDPQGPGHQYF

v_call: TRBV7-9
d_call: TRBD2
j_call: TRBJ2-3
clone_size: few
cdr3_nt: TGTGCCAGCAGCCCTCCGGGACTAGGCACAGATACGCAGTATTTT
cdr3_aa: CASSPPGLGTDTQYF

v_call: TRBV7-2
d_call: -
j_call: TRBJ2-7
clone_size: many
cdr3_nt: TGTGCCAGCAGCTTAGGTTCCAGATACTACGAGCAGTACTTC
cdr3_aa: CASSLGSRYYEQYF

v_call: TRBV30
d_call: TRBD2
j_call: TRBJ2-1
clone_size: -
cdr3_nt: TGTGCCTGGAGTCTCCCCGAGGGAGCGGGAGGCCACAACAATGAGCAGTTCTTC
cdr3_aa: CAWSLPEGAGGHNNEQFF

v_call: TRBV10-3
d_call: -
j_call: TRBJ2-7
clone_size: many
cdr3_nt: TGTGCCATCAGTGAGTCGTGGAGTGCGTACGAGCAGTACTTC
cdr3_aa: CAISESWSAYEQYF

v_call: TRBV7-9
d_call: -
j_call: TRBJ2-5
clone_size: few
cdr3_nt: TGTGCCAGCAGCACGCCGGTGGTCCGTGAGACCCAGTACTTC
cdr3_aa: CASSTPVVRETQYF

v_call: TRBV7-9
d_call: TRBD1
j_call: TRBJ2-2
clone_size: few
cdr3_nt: TGTGCCAGCAGCCATCCGGGACAGGGGGCCGGGGAGCTGTTTTTT
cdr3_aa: CASSHPGQGAGELFF

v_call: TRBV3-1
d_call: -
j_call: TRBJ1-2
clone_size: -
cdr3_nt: TGTGGCAGCAGCCAAGGGGGGAGGGGTGGCTACACCTTC
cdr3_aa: CGSSQGGRGGYTF

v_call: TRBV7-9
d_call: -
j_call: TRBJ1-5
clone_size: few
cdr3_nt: TGTGCCAGCAGCTTAACCAGTCAGCCCCAGCATTTT
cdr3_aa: CASSLTSQPQHF

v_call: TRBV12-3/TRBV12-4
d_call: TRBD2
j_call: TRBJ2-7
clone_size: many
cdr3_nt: TGTGCCAGCAGTTTTAGCGGGAAGGACGAGCAGTACTTC
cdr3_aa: CASSFSGKDEQYF

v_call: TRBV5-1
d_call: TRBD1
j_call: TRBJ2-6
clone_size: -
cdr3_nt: TGCGCCAGCAGACCGGACAGGTTGACCAACGTCCTGACTTTC
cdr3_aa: CASRPDRLTNVLTF

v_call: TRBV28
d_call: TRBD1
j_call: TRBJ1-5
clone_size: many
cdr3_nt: TGTGCCAGCAGTTTGCAAGACAGGGGTACTCAGCCCCAGCATTTT
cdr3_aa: CASSLQDRGTQPQHF

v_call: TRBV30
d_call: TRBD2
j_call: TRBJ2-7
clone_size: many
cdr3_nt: TGTGCCTGGAGGGGACTAGCGGGTCGCTACGAGCAGTACTTC
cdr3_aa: CAWRGLAGRYEQYF